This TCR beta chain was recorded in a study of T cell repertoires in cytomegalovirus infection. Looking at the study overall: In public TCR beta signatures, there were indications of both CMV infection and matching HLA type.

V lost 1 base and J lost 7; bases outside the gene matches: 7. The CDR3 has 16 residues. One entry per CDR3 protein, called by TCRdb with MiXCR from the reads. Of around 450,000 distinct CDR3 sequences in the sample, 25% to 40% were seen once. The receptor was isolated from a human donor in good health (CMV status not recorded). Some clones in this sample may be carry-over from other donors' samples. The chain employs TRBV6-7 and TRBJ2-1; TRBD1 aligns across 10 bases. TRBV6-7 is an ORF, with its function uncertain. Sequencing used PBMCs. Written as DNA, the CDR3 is TGTGCCAGCAGTTACTTCGGGGGACAGGGGCTGAATGAGCAGTTCTTC. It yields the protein CASSYFGGQGLNEQFF.